The 4 T cell receptor beta chains below were found in one sample sequenced in a study of monozygotic twins with cystic fibrosis. Libraries were prepared by immunoSEQ multiplex PCR; TCRdb keeps only in-frame clonotypes and omits some of them. The table lists approximately 34,000 clones, around 96% of them singletons. The sequenced material came from blood. Receptors originate from a girl between 2 and 10 years old with cystic fibrosis.

This chain connects TRBV10-3 to TRBJ2-2, with 7 positions matching TRBD2. The CDR3 extends over 15 amino acids. V was clipped by 4 bases and J by 4 bases; unmatched bases: 6. Germline-derived CDR1 and CDR2 are ENHRY and SYGVKD. The CDR3 loop reads CAISGVAGSTGELFF. For the CDR3, the DNA is TGTGCCATCAGTGGGGTAGCGGGTAGCACCGGGGAGCTGTTTTTT.

In DNA form, the CDR3 reads TGCGCCAGCAGCTTAGCCGGTCTCACAGATACGCAGTATTTT. Protein product: CASSLAGLTDTQYF. The chain employs TRBV5-1 and TRBJ2-3; D is unclear. The CDR3 length is 14 residues. Trimming left V 2 bases short and J 2 bases short, with 9 bases between. Germline CDR1 is SGHRS and CDR2 is YFSETQ. Complete variable domain (other parts from reference TRBV5-1 and TRBJ2-3): KAGVTQTPRYLIKTRGQQVTLSCSPISGHRSVSWYQQTPGQGLQFLFEYFSETQRNKGNFPGRFSGRQFSNSRSEMNVSTLELGDSALYLCASSLAGLTDTQYFGPGTRLTVL.

The chain couples TRBV4-2 to TRBJ2-7, with 9 bases fitting TRBD1. The germline gives CDR1 LGHNA, CDR2 YNFKEQ. Trimming cost V 4 bases and J 5 bases; bases outside gene matches: 9. CDR3 size: 15 residues. The CDR3 DNA is TGTGCCAGCAGCCCGCGGGTCCGGGACAGGGACGAGCAGTACTTC. This encodes CASSPRVRDRDEQYF.

This clone is a singleton in its sample. V is TRBV20-1 and J is TRBJ2-1; D unclear. Germline V CDR1 and CDR2: DFQATT, SNEGSKA (reference sequence). V dropped 1 base and J dropped 7 bases, with 5 bases sitting between them. The CDR3 is 11 residues long. Here the CDR3 reads CSARADNEQFF. The CDR3 DNA reads as TGCAGTGCTAGAGCAGATAATGAGCAGTTCTTC.